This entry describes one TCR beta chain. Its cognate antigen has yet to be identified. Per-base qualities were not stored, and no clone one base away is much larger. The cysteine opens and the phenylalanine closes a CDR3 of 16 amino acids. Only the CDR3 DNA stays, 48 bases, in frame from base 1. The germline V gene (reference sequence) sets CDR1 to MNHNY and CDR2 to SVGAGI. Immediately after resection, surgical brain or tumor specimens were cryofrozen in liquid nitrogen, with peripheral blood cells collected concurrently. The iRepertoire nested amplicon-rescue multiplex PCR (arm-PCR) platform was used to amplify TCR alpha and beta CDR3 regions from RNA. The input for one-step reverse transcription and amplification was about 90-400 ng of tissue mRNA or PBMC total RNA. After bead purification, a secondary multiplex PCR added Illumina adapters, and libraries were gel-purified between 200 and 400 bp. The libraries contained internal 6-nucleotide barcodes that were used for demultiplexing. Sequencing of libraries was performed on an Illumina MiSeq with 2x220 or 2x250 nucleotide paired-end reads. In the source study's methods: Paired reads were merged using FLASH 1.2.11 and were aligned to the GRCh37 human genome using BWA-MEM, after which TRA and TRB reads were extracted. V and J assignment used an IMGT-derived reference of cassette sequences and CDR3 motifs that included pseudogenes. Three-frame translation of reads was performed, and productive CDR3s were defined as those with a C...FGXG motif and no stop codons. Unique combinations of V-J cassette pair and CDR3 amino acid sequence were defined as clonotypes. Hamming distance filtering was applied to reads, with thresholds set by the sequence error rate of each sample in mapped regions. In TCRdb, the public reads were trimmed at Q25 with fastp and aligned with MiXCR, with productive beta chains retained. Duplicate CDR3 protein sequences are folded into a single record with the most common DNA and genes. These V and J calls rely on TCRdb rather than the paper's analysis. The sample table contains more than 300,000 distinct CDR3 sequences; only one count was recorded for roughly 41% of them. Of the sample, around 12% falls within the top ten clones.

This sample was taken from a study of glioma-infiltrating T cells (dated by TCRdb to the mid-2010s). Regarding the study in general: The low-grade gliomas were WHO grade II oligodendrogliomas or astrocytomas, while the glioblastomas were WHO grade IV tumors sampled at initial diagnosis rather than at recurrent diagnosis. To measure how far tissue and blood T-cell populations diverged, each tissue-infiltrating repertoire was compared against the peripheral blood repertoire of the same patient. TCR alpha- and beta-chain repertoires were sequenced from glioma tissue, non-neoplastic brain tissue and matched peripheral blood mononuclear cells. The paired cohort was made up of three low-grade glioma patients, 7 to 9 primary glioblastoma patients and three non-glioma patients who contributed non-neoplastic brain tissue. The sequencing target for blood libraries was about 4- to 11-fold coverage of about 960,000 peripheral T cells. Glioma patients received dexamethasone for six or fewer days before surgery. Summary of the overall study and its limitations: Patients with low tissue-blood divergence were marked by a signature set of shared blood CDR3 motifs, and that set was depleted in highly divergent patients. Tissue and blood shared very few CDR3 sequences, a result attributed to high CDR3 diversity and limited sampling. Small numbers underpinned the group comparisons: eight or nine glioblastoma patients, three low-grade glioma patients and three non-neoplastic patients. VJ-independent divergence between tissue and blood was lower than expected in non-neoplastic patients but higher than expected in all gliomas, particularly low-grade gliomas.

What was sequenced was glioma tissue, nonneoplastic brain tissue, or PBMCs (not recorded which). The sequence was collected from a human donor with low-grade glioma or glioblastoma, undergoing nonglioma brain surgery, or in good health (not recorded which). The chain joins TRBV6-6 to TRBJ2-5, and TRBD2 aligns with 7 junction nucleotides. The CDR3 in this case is CVSSYSEGGVKETQYF. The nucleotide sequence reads TGTGTTAGCAGTTACTCTGAGGGAGGGGTAAAAGAGACCCAGTACTTC.